This is a list of T cell receptor beta chains from one sample in a study of cytomegalovirus exposure and HLA in healthy donors. The method was immunoSEQ multiplex PCR; TCRdb's version includes in-frame clones alone and lacks a portion of them. This table has roughly 130,000 clones, around 86% appearing once. Sequencing was carried out using PBMCs. The receptors were gathered from a man aged 18-30 years in good health and CMV-seronegative. CDR3s include the opening cysteine and the closing phenylalanine or tryptophan. The D gene is left open where the match is weak. Size is omitted from some rows. Given values are once, few, many or a class for expanded clones.

TRBV6-1,-,TRBJ2-3,-,CASIQGISTDTQYF,TGTGCCAGCATCCAGGGGATTTCCACAGATACGCAGTATTTT
TRBV30,-,TRBJ1-6,TRBD1,CAWTSGGGGSPLHF,TGTGCCTGGACTTCTGGAGGGGGCGGGTCACCCCTCCACTTT
TRBV9,few,TRBJ2-5,-,CASSVGGKETQYF,TGTGCCAGCAGCGTAGGAGGGAAAGAGACCCAGTACTTC
TRBV30,once,TRBJ1-5,-,CAWNSADRGQPQHF,TGTGCCTGGAACTCCGCCGACAGAGGTCAGCCCCAGCATTTT
TRBV19,-,TRBJ1-5,-,CASRDGGNQPQHF,TGTGCCAGTAGAGATGGAGGCAATCAGCCCCAGCATTTT
TRBV19,-,TRBJ1-1,-,CASSQRGLKNTEAFF,TGTGCCAGTAGTCAACGTGGACTGAAGAACACTGAAGCTTTCTTT
TRBV5-1,-,TRBJ1-1,-,CASSLTEPREAFF,TGCGCCAGCAGCTTGACAGAACCGCGTGAAGCTTTCTTT
TRBV5-1,-,TRBJ1-2,TRBD1,CASSPGDRAYGYTF,TGCGCCAGCAGCCCGGGGGACAGGGCCTATGGCTACACCTTC
TRBV30,-,TRBJ1-5,TRBD1,CAWSWDSRNQPQHF,TGTGCCTGGAGTTGGGACAGCCGCAATCAGCCCCAGCATTTT
TRBV5-4,-,TRBJ2-7,-,CASSLARGGVTYEQYF,TGTGCCAGCAGCTTGGCACGGGGCGGGGTAACCTACGAGCAGTACTTC
TRBV4-1,-,TRBJ1-4,-,CASSQDGGSGYEKLFF,TGCGCCAGCAGCCAAGATGGGGGGTCGGGTTATGAAAAACTGTTTTTT
TRBV4-1,-,TRBJ2-7,-,CASSHGGYEQYF,TGCGCCAGCAGCCACGGGGGCTACGAGCAGTACTTC
TRBV5-1,-,TRBJ2-1,-,CASSLERYNEQFF,TGCGCCAGCAGCTTGGAACGGTACAATGAGCAGTTCTTC
TRBV30,-,TRBJ2-3,TRBD2,CAQWAGGLSSTDTQYF,TGTGCTCAATGGGCGGGGGGACTCTCTAGCACAGATACGCAGTATTTT
TRBV27,-,TRBJ1-6,-,CASSLIGSPLHF,TGTGCCAGCAGTTTGATCGGGTCACCCCTCCACTTT
TRBV28,-,TRBJ1-6,-,CASSLRQGIGYSPLHF,TGTGCCAGCAGTTTAAGGCAGGGCATAGGTTATTCACCCCTCCACTTT
TRBV9,-,TRBJ2-3,TRBD2,CASSPVAGGRGDTQYF,TGTGCCAGCAGCCCGGTAGCGGGGGGGCGTGGAGATACGCAGTATTTT
TRBV6-1,-,TRBJ2-7,-,CASNQAGWNEQYF,TGTGCCAGCAACCAGGCAGGGTGGAACGAGCAGTACTTC
TRBV9,few,TRBJ1-1,-,CASSVDTGVNTEAFF,TGTGCCAGCAGCGTAGATACAGGCGTGAACACTGAAGCTTTCTTT
TRBV7-2,few,TRBJ1-4,-,CASRRDRRNEKLFF,TGTGCCAGCAGACGAGACAGGAGAAATGAAAAACTGTTTTTT
TRBV11-3,-,TRBJ2-2,-,CASSSTPGAATGELFF,TGTGCCAGCAGCTCTACGCCAGGGGCGGCCACCGGGGAGCTGTTTTTT
TRBV2,-,TRBJ1-6,-,CASSREPLHF,TGTGCCAGCTCCAGGGAACCCCTCCACTTT
TRBV5-1,-,TRBJ1-1,-,CASRDFRVGTEAFF,TGCGCCAGCAGAGATTTCAGGGTAGGGACTGAAGCTTTCTTT
TRBV9,-,TRBJ2-2,-,CASSAGRVNTGELFF,TGTGCCAGCAGCGCCGGCAGGGTTAACACCGGGGAGCTGTTTTTT
TRBV5-4,-,TRBJ1-2,-,CASSSFQGGSGYTF,TGTGCCAGCAGCTCTTTTCAAGGAGGAAGTGGCTACACCTTC
TRBV25-1,-,TRBJ1-6,-,CASSFVGEESAPLHF,TGTGCCAGCAGTTTTGTAGGGGAGGAATCGGCACCCCTCCACTTT
TRBV4-3,few,TRBJ2-7,-,CASSQEGRGGEQYF,TGCGCCAGCAGCCAAGAAGGCAGAGGTGGGGAGCAGTACTTC
TRBV5-4,-,TRBJ1-4,-,CASRDINEKLFF,TGTGCCAGCAGGGACATTAATGAAAAACTGTTTTTT
TRBV27,few,TRBJ1-3,TRBD1,CASRRTGSGNTIYF,TGTGCCAGCAGACGGACAGGCTCTGGAAACACCATATATTTT
TRBV5-4,-,TRBJ1-2,TRBD1,CASSLGGTGVLYGYTF,TGTGCCAGCAGCTTGGGGGGGACAGGCGTCCTCTATGGCTACACCTTC
TRBV11-2,-,TRBJ1-2,TRBD1,CASSGRDRGAANYGYTF,TGTGCCAGCAGCGGCCGGGACAGGGGGGCGGCAAACTATGGCTACACCTTC
TRBV11-1,once,TRBJ1-1,TRBD1,CASSKRYKGQGSTEAFF,TGTGCCAGCAGCAAACGATATAAGGGACAGGGAAGCACTGAAGCTTTCTTT
TRBV18,-,TRBJ1-4,TRBD1,CASSRGQGANEKLFF,TGTGCCAGCTCCCGTGGACAGGGGGCTAATGAAAAACTGTTTTTT
TRBV7-2,once,TRBJ2-7,-,CASSLTRAYEQYF,TGTGCCAGCAGCTTAACGAGGGCCTACGAGCAGTACTTC
TRBV6-5,-,TRBJ1-1,-,CASSYLQGNTEAFF,TGTGCCAGCAGTTACCTACAGGGAAACACTGAAGCTTTCTTT
TRBV7-2,-,TRBJ2-7,TRBD2,CASSLVQGLFSEQYF,TGTGCCAGCAGCTTAGTTCAGGGACTATTTTCCGAGCAGTACTTC
TRBV27,-,TRBJ1-4,-,CASSFSGGEKLFF,TGTGCCAGCAGTTTCTCGGGGGGGGAAAAACTGTTTTTT
TRBV29-1,-,TRBJ1-1,-,CSTSQGKNTEAFF,TGCAGCACCTCACAGGGAAAAAACACTGAAGCTTTCTTT
TRBV11-2,-,TRBJ2-7,TRBD1,CASSLDRDRAYEQYF,TGTGCCAGCAGCTTAGATCGGGACAGGGCCTACGAGCAGTACTTC
TRBV27,few,TRBJ1-1,TRBD1,CASSLSKGAGTEAFF,TGTGCCAGCAGTTTATCGAAGGGGGCAGGGACTGAAGCTTTCTTT
TRBV4-3,few,TRBJ2-1,-,CASSQDRGPRNEQFF,TGCGCCAGCAGCCAAGACAGGGGCCCTCGGAATGAGCAGTTCTTC
TRBV30,-,TRBJ1-5,TRBD1,CAWSVGRGRSNQPQHF,TGTGCCTGGAGTGTCGGCAGGGGGCGTAGCAATCAGCCCCAGCATTTT
TRBV27,-,TRBJ2-2,-,CASSSRVLANTGELFF,TGTGCCAGCAGTTCCCGTGTTCTCGCGAACACCGGGGAGCTGTTTTTT
TRBV7-8,-,TRBJ2-1,TRBD1,CASSPNGQGSSYNEQFF,TGTGCCAGCAGCCCAAACGGACAGGGGAGCTCCTACAATGAGCAGTTCTTC
TRBV5-1,-,TRBJ2-3,-,CASSFSSDTQYF,TGCGCCAGCAGCTTCTCGTCAGATACGCAGTATTTT
TRBV4-2,-,TRBJ2-7,TRBD1,CASSQGGTAIYEQYF,TGTGCCAGCAGCCAAGGGGGGACAGCCATCTACGAGCAGTACTTC
TRBV27,-,TRBJ2-7,TRBD2,CASSATSSGGYEQYF,TGTGCCAGCAGCGCCACCTCTAGCGGGGGTTACGAGCAGTACTTC
TRBV4-3,-,TRBJ2-7,TRBD1,CASSLRQGFYEQYF,TGCGCCAGCAGCCTCCGACAGGGATTCTACGAGCAGTACTTC